This is a list of T cell receptor beta chains from one sample in a study of neurological immune-mediated disorders. TCRdb passed the 5' RACE reads through MiXCR, listing each CDR3 protein once. The table lists tens of thousands of distinct CDR3 sequences, about 4.9% of them singletons. Material: PBMCs. The receptors were gathered from a man aged 25 to 40 with multiple sclerosis. Each CDR3 is given with its conserved first and last residue.

CDR3	V
CASSLQGANYGYTF	TRBV27
CSAHRDSPYEQYF	TRBV20-1
CASSVQQGPGELFF	TRBV9
CASSPTDRAGNEQYF	TRBV4-1
CASSPDDSNQPQHF	TRBV12-3/TRBV12-4
CASSFNFDRDTQYF	TRBV12-3/TRBV12-4
CASSSGWNTEAFF	TRBV11-2
CASSQDRTSNQPQHF	TRBV3-1
CASRWSGQGPDTQYF	TRBV6-1
CASSPGTANTGELFF	TRBV5-1
CASSQAGFSNEQYF	TRBV4-1
CASSQDVELADYEQYF	TRBV3-1
CASSDLRAGNTQYF	TRBV9
CASSPFGVYGYTF	TRBV7-9
CASRKGQGGYTF	TRBV6-6
CASSPGLAYGYTF	TRBV5-1
CASSLDTGANVLTF	TRBV11-3
CATSKLQDHPKNTIYF	TRBV15
CASSLGTLGTEAFF	TRBV27
CSAETTGNSEFF	TRBV29-1
CASRHRGRGTEAFF	TRBV5-5
CASSQDSNYGYTF	TRBV5-1
CASKGVGNTEAFF	TRBV2
CASSRGQFYEQYF	TRBV12-3/TRBV12-4
CASSPTAQSTDTQYF	TRBV11-3
CATSRVPGRGTNEKLFF	TRBV15
CASSHRAGAIYGYTF	TRBV27
CASSVGGPNSIYGYTF	TRBV9
CASSAVPGDYEQYF	TRBV5-1
CASSLWGSTLTDTQYF	TRBV11-2
CASRQGGTDTEAFF	TRBV27
CASSQERDRGRSPLNF	TRBV4-1
CASSAQTGMLEKLFF	TRBV5-1
CASSFPTGELFF	TRBV5-1
CASSFMGTEAFF	TRBV27
CASNLVAAGDPYEQYF	TRBV5-1
CATKQTGINMNTEAFF	TRBV12-3/TRBV12-4
CASSPGPNQPQHF	TRBV18
CASSYRDKGYTF	TRBV7-9
CASSGGAGRQPQHF	TRBV3-1
CASSPGLLKNTGELFF	TRBV7-9
CAIKGWDRGEQFF	TRBV10-3
CSARDGVWLAATDTQYF	TRBV20-1
CASSFVQGTEAFF	TRBV11-2
CSANPGLAGDDEQFF	TRBV20-1
CASSLGGDDQPQHF	TRBV5-1
CATLAGPSNTEAFF	TRBV2
CASSLAFGARHTEAFF	TRBV7-9
CASSLVDRDSNQYF	TRBV5-4
CSATPLAGGQDTQYF	TRBV20-1
CASRTSSGELFF	TRBV5-1
CATSRDRSTGELFF	TRBV15